These T cell receptor beta chains were read from a single sample in a study of PD-L1 blockade in urothelial cancer. Measured with immunoSEQ multiplex PCR; TCRdb has only the in-frame clones, and not every one. The data contain fewer than 95,000 clones, about 83% of them singletons. The sequencing here drew on PBMCs, taken around atezolizumab (anti-PD-L1) treatment. The receptor set was obtained from a man in his sixties with urothelial cancer. CDR3s include the opening cysteine and the closing phenylalanine or tryptophan. The D gene is left open where the match is weak. Size values are once, few and many counts, or a class for expanded clones, and some rows have none.

clone_size: .; d_call: TRBD1; v_call: TRBV5-6; j_call: TRBJ2-1; cdr3_aa: CASSWGQDYNEQFF; cdr3_nt: TGTGCCAGCAGCTGGGGACAGGACTACAATGAGCAGTTCTTC
clone_size: .; d_call: .; v_call: TRBV6-1; j_call: TRBJ1-4; cdr3_aa: CASSEGTATNEKLFF; cdr3_nt: TGTGCCAGCAGTGAAGGGACAGCAACTAATGAAAAACTGTTTTTT
clone_size: .; d_call: TRBD1; v_call: TRBV19; j_call: TRBJ1-5; cdr3_aa: CASSISVGQGVRQPQHF; cdr3_nt: TGTGCCAGTAGTATATCGGTGGGGCAGGGGGTGCGTCAGCCCCAGCATTTT
clone_size: .; d_call: .; v_call: TRBV20-1; j_call: TRBJ2-7; cdr3_aa: CSARDVYEQYF; cdr3_nt: TGCAGTGCTAGAGACGTTTATGAGCAGTACTTC
clone_size: once; d_call: .; v_call: TRBV12-1; j_call: TRBJ2-1; cdr3_aa: CASSSPPSTREQFF; cdr3_nt: TGTGCCAGCAGCTCCCCTCCCTCTACTCGAGAGCAGTTCTTC
clone_size: .; d_call: TRBD2; v_call: TRBV5-6; j_call: TRBJ2-7; cdr3_aa: CASSLFAGGGVYEQYF; cdr3_nt: TGTGCCAGCAGCTTGTTTGCGGGAGGGGGTGTTTACGAGCAGTACTTC
clone_size: .; d_call: .; v_call: TRBV7-8; j_call: TRBJ1-1; cdr3_aa: CASTRTPRNTEAFF; cdr3_nt: TGTGCCAGCACCCGGACACCCCGGAACACTGAAGCTTTCTTT
clone_size: .; d_call: .; v_call: TRBV7-2; j_call: TRBJ1-5; cdr3_aa: CASSPGPYVSNQPQHF; cdr3_nt: TGTGCCAGCAGCCCAGGGCCCTATGTTTCCAATCAGCCCCAGCATTTT
clone_size: few; d_call: .; v_call: TRBV11-2; j_call: TRBJ2-7; cdr3_aa: CASSITTDSSYEQYF; cdr3_nt: TGTGCCAGCAGCATCACTACCGATAGCTCCTACGAGCAGTACTTC
clone_size: .; d_call: TRBD1; v_call: TRBV7-2; j_call: TRBJ2-1; cdr3_aa: CASSLQPWTGKAYNEQFF; cdr3_nt: TGTGCCAGCAGCTTACAACCCTGGACAGGGAAGGCCTACAATGAGCAGTTCTTC
clone_size: .; d_call: TRBD1; v_call: TRBV28; j_call: TRBJ1-5; cdr3_aa: CASSPRQGLGWSNQPQHF; cdr3_nt: TGTGCCAGCAGTCCCAGACAGGGGCTCGGATGGAGCAATCAGCCCCAGCATTTT
clone_size: .; d_call: .; v_call: TRBV10-3; j_call: TRBJ1-5; cdr3_aa: CAISESRGGGNQPQHF; cdr3_nt: TGTGCCATCAGTGAGTCCAGAGGGGGGGGCAATCAGCCCCAGCATTTT
clone_size: .; d_call: TRBD2; v_call: TRBV9; j_call: TRBJ2-6; cdr3_aa: CASSGRLAGGESGANVLTF; cdr3_nt: TGTGCCAGCAGCGGAAGACTAGCGGGAGGGGAATCTGGGGCCAACGTCCTGACTTTC
clone_size: once; d_call: .; v_call: TRBV7-9; j_call: TRBJ2-7; cdr3_aa: CASSPRVTKGYEQYF; cdr3_nt: TGTGCCAGCAGCCCAAGGGTGACTAAAGGCTACGAGCAGTACTTC
clone_size: .; d_call: .; v_call: TRBV4-1; j_call: TRBJ1-3; cdr3_aa: CASSQALTGIFGNTIYF; cdr3_nt: TGCGCCAGCAGCCAAGCTCTTACAGGGATTTTCGGAAACACCATATATTTT
clone_size: .; d_call: TRBD2; v_call: TRBV5-4; j_call: TRBJ2-1; cdr3_aa: CASSLPGLAGNEQFF; cdr3_nt: TGTGCCAGCAGCTTACCGGGACTAGCGGGCAATGAGCAGTTCTTC
clone_size: .; d_call: .; v_call: TRBV7-2; j_call: TRBJ1-2; cdr3_aa: CASSLAARARSYTF; cdr3_nt: TGTGCCAGCAGCTTAGCGGCCAGGGCCAGGAGCTACACCTTC
clone_size: .; d_call: TRBD1; v_call: TRBV6-5; j_call: TRBJ2-2; cdr3_aa: CASRRQGDGTGELFF; cdr3_nt: TGTGCCAGCAGAAGACAGGGGGATGGCACCGGGGAGCTGTTTTTT
clone_size: once; d_call: TRBD1; v_call: TRBV19; j_call: TRBJ1-2; cdr3_aa: CASSPQGNYGYTF; cdr3_nt: TGTGCCAGTAGCCCACAGGGGAACTATGGCTACACCTTC
clone_size: .; d_call: .; v_call: TRBV5-1; j_call: TRBJ2-7; cdr3_aa: CASSLAGEREAYEQYF; cdr3_nt: TGCGCCAGCAGCTTGGCCGGAGAAAGGGAGGCTTACGAGCAGTACTTC
clone_size: .; d_call: .; v_call: TRBV19; j_call: TRBJ1-1; cdr3_aa: CASSWRGTEAFF; cdr3_nt: TGTGCCAGTAGTTGGAGGGGCACTGAAGCTTTCTTT
clone_size: .; d_call: .; v_call: TRBV19; j_call: TRBJ2-1; cdr3_aa: CASSRLEAPNEQFF; cdr3_nt: TGTGCCAGTAGTCGGCTTGAAGCGCCCAATGAGCAGTTCTTC